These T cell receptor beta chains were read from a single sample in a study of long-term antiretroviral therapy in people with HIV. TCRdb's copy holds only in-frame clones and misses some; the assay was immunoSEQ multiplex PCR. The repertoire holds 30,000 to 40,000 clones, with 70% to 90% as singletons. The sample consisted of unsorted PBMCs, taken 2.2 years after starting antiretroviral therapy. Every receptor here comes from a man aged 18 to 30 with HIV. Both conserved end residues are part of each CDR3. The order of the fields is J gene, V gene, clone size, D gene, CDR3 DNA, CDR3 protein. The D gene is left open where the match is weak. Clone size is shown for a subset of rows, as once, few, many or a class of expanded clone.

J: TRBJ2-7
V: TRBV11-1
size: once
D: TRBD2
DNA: TGTGCCAGCAGCTATGGGACTAGCGGGTCCTCCTACGAGCAGTACTTC
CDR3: CASSYGTSGSSYEQYF

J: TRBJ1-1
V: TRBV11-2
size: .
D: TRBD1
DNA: TGTGCCAGCAGCCCCAGTCCCGGGACAGGACCGAACACTGAAGCTTTCTTT
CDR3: CASSPSPGTGPNTEAFF

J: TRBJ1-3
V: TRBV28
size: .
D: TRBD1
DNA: TGTGCCAGCAGTTGGGGGGACAGTACCTCTGGAAACACCATATATTTT
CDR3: CASSWGDSTSGNTIYF

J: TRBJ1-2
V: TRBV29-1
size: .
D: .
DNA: TGCAGCGTTGCTGGAGATACGTCTGGCTACACCTTC
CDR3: CSVAGDTSGYTF

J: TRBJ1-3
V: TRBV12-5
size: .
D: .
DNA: TGTGCTAGTGGTTACGGCTCTGGAAACACCATATATTTT
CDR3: CASGYGSGNTIYF

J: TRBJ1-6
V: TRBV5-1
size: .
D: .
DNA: TGCGCCAGCAGCTTGGCCGGGGAGGGCCCAGGGTCCCTCCACTTT
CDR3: CASSLAGEGPGSLHF

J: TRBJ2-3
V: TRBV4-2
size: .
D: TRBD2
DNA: TGTGCCAGCAGCCAAGAGGGCCTAGCGGCAGATACGCAGTATTTT
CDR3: CASSQEGLAADTQYF

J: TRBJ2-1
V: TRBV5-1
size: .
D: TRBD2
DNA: TGCGCCAGCAGCTTGTCCGCTAGCGGCTACAATGAGCAGTTCTTC
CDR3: CASSLSASGYNEQFF

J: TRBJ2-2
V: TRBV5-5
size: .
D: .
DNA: TGTGCCAGCAGCTTTCCGGGACGGTACAACGGGGAGCTGTTTTTT
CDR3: CASSFPGRYNGELFF

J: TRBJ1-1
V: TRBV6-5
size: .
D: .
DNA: TGTGCCAGCAGCGAGCGGATGGACGGCACTGAAGCTTTCTTT
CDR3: CASSERMDGTEAFF

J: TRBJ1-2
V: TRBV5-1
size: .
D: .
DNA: TGCGCCAGCAGCTTTGACCGGGCCACTAACTATGGCTACACCTTC
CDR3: CASSFDRATNYGYTF

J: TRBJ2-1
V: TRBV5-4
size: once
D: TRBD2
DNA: TGTGCCAGCAGCTTCGGAGGAGCGGGAGGATCCTACAATGAGCAGTTCTTC
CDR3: CASSFGGAGGSYNEQFF

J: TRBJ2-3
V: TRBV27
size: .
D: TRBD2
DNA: TGTGCCAGCACCCGAGCGGGAGTACTCACAGATACGCAGTATTTT
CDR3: CASTRAGVLTDTQYF

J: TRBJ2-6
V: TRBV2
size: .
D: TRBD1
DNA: TGTGCCAGCTACGGGACAGGGGATGCTGGGGCCAACGTCCTGACTTTC
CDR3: CASYGTGDAGANVLTF

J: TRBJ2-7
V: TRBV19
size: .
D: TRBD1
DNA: TGTGCCAGTAGAGTATCAGGGGGCAGCCGGGAGCAGTACTTC
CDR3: CASRVSGGSREQYF

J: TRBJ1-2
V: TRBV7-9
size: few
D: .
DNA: TGTGCCAGCAGCGCTGGGGGGGGCTATGGCTACACCTTC
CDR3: CASSAGGGYGYTF

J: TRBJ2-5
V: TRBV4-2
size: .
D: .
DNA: TGTGCCAGCAGCCAAGGGGACTACCAAGAGACCCAGTACTTC
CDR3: CASSQGDYQETQYF

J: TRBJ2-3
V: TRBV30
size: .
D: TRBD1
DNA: TGTGCCTGGACGTCGGGACAGGGCACAGATACGCAGTATTTT
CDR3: CAWTSGQGTDTQYF

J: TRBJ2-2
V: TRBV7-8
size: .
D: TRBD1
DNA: TGTGCCAGCAGCTTAGATGGGACAGGGACCGGGGAGCTGTTTTTT
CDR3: CASSLDGTGTGELFF

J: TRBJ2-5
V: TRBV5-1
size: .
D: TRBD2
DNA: TGCGCCAGCAGCCCGGGACTAGCGGGAGCTCGTGAGACCCAGTACTTC
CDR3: CASSPGLAGARETQYF

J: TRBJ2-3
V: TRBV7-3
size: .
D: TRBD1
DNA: TGTGCCAGCAGCCACAGACCGGGACAGGGGTCCTCCAGCACAGATACGCAGTATTTT
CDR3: CASSHRPGQGSSSTDTQYF

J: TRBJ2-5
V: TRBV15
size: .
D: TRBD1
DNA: TGTGCCACCAGCAGAGGGGGGACAGGGGCCCAAGAGACCCAGTACTTC
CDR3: CATSRGGTGAQETQYF

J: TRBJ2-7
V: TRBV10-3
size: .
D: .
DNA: TGTGCCATCAGTGAGTCGGAAGGCGACCCAGGGGACGAGCAGTACTTC
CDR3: CAISESEGDPGDEQYF

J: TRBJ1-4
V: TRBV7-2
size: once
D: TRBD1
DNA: TGTGCCAGCAGCTTAAGACAGGGGTTTAATGAAAAACTGTTTTTT
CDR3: CASSLRQGFNEKLFF

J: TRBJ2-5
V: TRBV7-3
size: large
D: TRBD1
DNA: TGTGCCAGCAGCTTAGGGGGACAGGGTTGGCAAGAGACCCAGTACTTC
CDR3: CASSLGGQGWQETQYF

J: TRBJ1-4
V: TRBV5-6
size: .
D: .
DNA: TGTGCCAGCAGCTCGGACGAGAATGAAAAACTGTTTTTT
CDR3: CASSSDENEKLFF

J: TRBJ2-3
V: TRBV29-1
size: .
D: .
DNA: TGCAGCGTAGATTGGGACCGCCGTAGGCAGTATTTT
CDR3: CSVDWDRRRQYF

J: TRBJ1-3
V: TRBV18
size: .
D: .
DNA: TGTGCCAGCTGGACCATGTCTCAAACAGGTCGCCCCGGAAACACCATATATTTT
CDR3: CASWTMSQTGRPGNTIYF

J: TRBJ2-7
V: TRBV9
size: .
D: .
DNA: TGTGCCAGCAGCGTAGGAGACAGGTCCTACGAGCAGTACTTC
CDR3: CASSVGDRSYEQYF

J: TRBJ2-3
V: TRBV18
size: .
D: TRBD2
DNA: TGTGCCAGCTCACCAATTGCTCTGACTAGCGGGGGGAGCACAGATACGCAGTATTTT
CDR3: CASSPIALTSGGSTDTQYF

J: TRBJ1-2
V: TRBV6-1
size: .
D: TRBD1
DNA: TGTGCCAGCAGTGGAGACAGGGTCGGCTACACCTTC
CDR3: CASSGDRVGYTF

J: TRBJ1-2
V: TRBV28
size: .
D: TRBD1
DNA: TGTGCCAGCAGTTTAGTCCAGGGGGATTACTATGGCTACACCTTC
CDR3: CASSLVQGDYYGYTF

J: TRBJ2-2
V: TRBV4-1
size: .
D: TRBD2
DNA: TGCGCCAGCAGCCAGCAAACTAGCGCCCTGTTAGCGGGGGAGCTGTTTTTT
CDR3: CASSQQTSALLAGELFF

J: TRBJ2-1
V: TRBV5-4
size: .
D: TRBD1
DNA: TGTGCCAGCAGCTTGGCCGTAGGGGGCAGTGAGCAGTTCTTC
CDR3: CASSLAVGGSEQFF

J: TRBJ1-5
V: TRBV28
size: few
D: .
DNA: TGTGCCAGCAATTTTAATGGAGGGATCAATCAGCCCCAGCATTTT
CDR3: CASNFNGGINQPQHF

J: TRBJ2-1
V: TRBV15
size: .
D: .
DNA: TGTGCCACCAGCGCCCTCGCAGGGGCTGATGAGCAGTTCTTC
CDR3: CATSALAGADEQFF

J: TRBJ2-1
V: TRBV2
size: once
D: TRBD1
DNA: TGTGCCAGCAGTGCCCTGCCGGGACAGGGTATACATGAGCAGTTCTTC
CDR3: CASSALPGQGIHEQFF

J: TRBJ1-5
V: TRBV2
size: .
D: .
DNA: TGTGCCAGCAGTGACCCCGGGGGCGTCGGTCAGCCCCAGCATTTT
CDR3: CASSDPGGVGQPQHF

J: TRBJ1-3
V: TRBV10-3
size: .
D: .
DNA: TGTGCCATCAGTGGGACCGCAAGCTCTGGAAACACCATATATTTT
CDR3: CAISGTASSGNTIYF

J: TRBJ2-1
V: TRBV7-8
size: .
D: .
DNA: TGTGCCAGCAGCGAGGGGGGGCCCTACAATGAGCAGTTCTTC
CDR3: CASSEGGPYNEQFF

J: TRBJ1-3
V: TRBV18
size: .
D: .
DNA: TGTGCCAGCTCACCCGGGGGCCCCCCTGGAAACACCATATATTTT
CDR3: CASSPGGPPGNTIYF

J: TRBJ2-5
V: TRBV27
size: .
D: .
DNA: TGTGCCAGCAGTTTAAGGGCAAGGGAGACCCAGTACTTC
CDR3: CASSLRARETQYF

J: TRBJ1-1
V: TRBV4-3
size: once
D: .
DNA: TGCGCCAGCAGCCAAGCGGCCAGGGGACCGAACACTGAAGCTTTCTTT
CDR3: CASSQAARGPNTEAFF

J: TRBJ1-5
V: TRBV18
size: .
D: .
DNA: TGTGCCAGCTCACCACGGGCGCGGCAGCCCCAGCATTTT
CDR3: CASSPRARQPQHF

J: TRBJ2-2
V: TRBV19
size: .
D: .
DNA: TGTGCCAGTAGTTTCCGGTGGCCCGGGGGCTATCACACCGGGGAGCTGTTTTTT
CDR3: CASSFRWPGGYHTGELFF

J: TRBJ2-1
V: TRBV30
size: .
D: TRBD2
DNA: TGTGCCTTACGGACTAGCGGTTACAATGAGCAGTTCTTC
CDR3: CALRTSGYNEQFF

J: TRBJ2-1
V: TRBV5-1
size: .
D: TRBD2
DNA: TGCGCCAGCAGCCCGCGGGAGGGAGCTAGTGAGCAGTTCTTC
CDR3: CASSPREGASEQFF

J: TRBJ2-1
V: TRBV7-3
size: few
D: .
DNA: TGTGCCAGCAGCTTGAAATACAGGGATGATGAGCAGTTCTTC
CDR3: CASSLKYRDDEQFF

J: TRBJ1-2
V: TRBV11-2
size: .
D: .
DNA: TGTGCCAGCAGCTTACCCGAGGCTTCTGACGGCTACACCTTC
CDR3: CASSLPEASDGYTF

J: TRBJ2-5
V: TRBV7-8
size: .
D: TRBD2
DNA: TGTGCCAGCAGCCCGGGACTAGCGGCTCAAGAGACCCAGTACTTC
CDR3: CASSPGLAAQETQYF

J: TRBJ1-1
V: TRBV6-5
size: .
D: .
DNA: TGTGCCAGCAGTTACTCGGTTAACACTGAAGCTTTCTTT
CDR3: CASSYSVNTEAFF